These 11 T cell receptor beta chains came from one sample sequenced in a study of post-analysis software for immune sequencing data. Whole-study results and caveats: Controls showed lower frequencies than patients for 5 or 6 TRBV segments, and TRBV5-6, TRBV5-1 and TRBV20-1 were among these.

Their antigens are not known. Unique molecular identifiers had been added to the TCR beta cDNA libraries. MiXCR, applied by TCRdb to the PCR reads, yields one record per CDR3 protein. The sample lists 650,000 to 850,000 distinct CDR3 sequences; approximately 53% were seen once. Material: blood. These receptors originate from a girl between 5 and 17 years old with multiple sclerosis.

This clonotype came up a few times. The chain recombines TRBV29-1 with TRBJ2-5; D is perhaps TRBD1 or TRBD2 (5 bases each). CDR1 SQVTM and CDR2 ANQGSEA come from the germline V gene. The CDR3 loop spans 13 amino acids. V lost 3 bases to trimming and J lost 11 bases, with 19 bases between them. The CDR3 nucleotides read TGCAGCGTTGAGGGGACGGGTTTGGGGGAGCAGTACTTC. Amino acids: CSVEGTGLGEQYF.

This chain uses TRBV29-1 with TRBJ1-1; perhaps TRBD1 as D (5 bases). The CDR3 length is 14 residues. V was clipped by 4 bases and J by 0 bases, with 12 bases between them. Germline V CDR1 and CDR2: SQVTM, ANQGSEA. CDR3 sequence reads: CSVGAQGLNTEAFF. The DNA of the CDR3 is TGCAGCGTTGGGGCCCAGGGTTTGAACACTGAAGCTTTCTTT.

The chain is built from TRBV7-2 and TRBJ2-1; 15 nucleotides agree with TRBD2. The CDR3 has 17 residues. V trimming: 4 bases; J trimming: 7 bases; junction bases outside the gene matches: 8. Germline V gene lookup returns CDR1 SGHTA and CDR2 FQGNSA. CDR3 in amino acids: CASSSRTSGGATNEQFF. The CDR3, as DNA: TGTGCCAGCAGCTCCAGGACTAGCGGGGGGGCCACGAATGAGCAGTTCTTC.

This clonotype was seen a handful of times. The chain has TRBV3-1 and TRBJ1-2; D is perhaps TRBD1 (5 bases). Trimming took off 5 bases at V and 8 bases at J, with 18 bases between the two ends. Per the germline V gene, CDR1 is LGHDT and CDR2 is YNNKEL (reference sequence). The length of the CDR3 is 14 residues. In DNA, the CDR3 is TGTGCCAGCAGCGAAGCGACAGTGGAACGGGGCTACACCTTC. This translates into CASSEATVERGYTF.

The chain joins TRBV7-2 to TRBJ2-5; no firm D call. Trimming stripped 5 bases from V and 4 bases from J, with 8 bases between. CDR1 is SGHTA and CDR2 is FQGNSA in the germline V gene. This CDR3 spans 12 amino acids. The CDR3 is CASSHNSETQYF. CDR3 nucleotides: TGTGCCAGCAGCCATAATTCAGAGACCCAGTACTTC.

Note on this clonotype: One end of the junction varies from germline; a read error may be responsible. The chain combines TRBV9 with TRBJ2-1; D is unclear. The CDR3 runs 15 residues. From germline, CDR1 is SGDLS and CDR2 YYNGEE. CDR3 sequence: CASSVQASSYNEQFF. The CDR3 nucleotides read TGCGCCAGCAGCGTTCAGGCGAGCTCCTACAATGAGCAGTTCTTC.

V usage is TRBV29-1 and J usage is TRBJ1-2; D uncertain. The CDR3 has 10 amino acids. V lost 0 bases and J 5 bases, leaving 1 base between the germline ends. Germline loops: CDR1 SQVTM, CDR2 ANQGSEA. This CDR3 reads CSVEEYGYTF. In DNA, the CDR3 is TGCAGCGTTGAAGAGTATGGCTACACCTTC.

This rearrangement joins TRBV7-8 to TRBJ2-7, with D possibly TRBD1 on 6 matching bases. This CDR3 has 14 residues. Germline lookup yields CDR1 SGHVS and CDR2 FQNEAQ. The V end was cut by 8 bases, the J end by 0 bases, with 14 bases between. The CDR3 nucleotides are TGTGCCAGCCGTCCCGGGACAAGCTCCTACGAGCAGTACTTC. Its protein product is CASRPGTSSYEQYF.

The chain has TRBV3-1 and TRBJ2-1; D not resolved. Germline-derived CDR1 and CDR2 are LGHDT and YNNKEL (reference sequence). Trimming shortened V by 3 bases and J by 8 bases, and 17 bases separated the two germline ends. This CDR3 comprises 15 residues. For the CDR3, the DNA is TGTGCCAGCAGCCAGGGCCCGGGTCCGATGGATGAGCAGTTCTTC. It specifies CASSQGPGPMDEQFF.

The V and J genes are TRBV20-1 and TRBJ1-4; no reliable D call. Germline V gives CDR1 DFQATT, CDR2 SNEGSKA (reference sequence). V was clipped by 0 bases and J by 0 bases, with 11 bases between them. The CDR3 has 16 amino acids. The CDR3 region is CSARDPRTATNEKLFF. DNA for the CDR3: TGCAGTGCTAGAGATCCCCGCACGGCAACTAATGAAAAACTGTTTTTT.

V and J are TRBV6-1 and TRBJ1-1; D ambiguous. This CDR3 has 13 residues. The V end lost 3 bases, the J end lost 1 base, and 6 bases lay between the germline ends. Germline loops: CDR1 MNHNS, CDR2 SASEGT. CDR3 nucleotides: TGTGCCAGCAGTGAGAGTTGGAACACTGAAGCTTTCTTT. It is translated as CASSESWNTEAFF.